This TCR beta chain is from a study of T cells after yellow fever vaccination (dated by TCRdb to the late 2010s). Some background on the complete study: Memory subsets (EM, EMRA, CM and Tscm) were sorted on a BD FACS Aria III using CD3, CD45RA, CCR7 and CD95 staining. Blood was drawn at multiple timepoints before and after primary and secondary immunization, with bulk PBMC replicates and cell subsets isolated. Memory subsets were sorted on days 0, 15 and 45 and at 18 months following primary vaccination, and on days 0, 15 and 45 following the 30-year booster. The SMART-Seq v4 Ultra Low Input RNA kit was used to prepare libraries from fractions with low cell numbers. Two healthy male donors, one aged 18 to 30 and one aged 30 to 40 years, were included in the cohort. To track T-cell clones before and after primary and booster YFV17D yellow fever vaccination, bulk TCR alpha and beta repertoires were sequenced longitudinally. Here is what the overall study found, with its caveats: A small fraction of clonotypes appeared in both the CD4 and CD8 compartments, likely as a result of convergent recombination. Because only a couple of donors were included in the study, the extent to which the findings can be generalized is limited. FACS-sorted repertoires could contain abundant contaminating clonotypes from the bulk population, so computational filtering was required. On day 0, almost all vaccine-responding clonotypes were below detection in the sorted memory subsets. The secondary T-cell response was weaker than the primary response but faster, peaking on day 5 instead of day 15. After the booster, most clones that had expanded after primary vaccination were detected again (around 96% of CD4 and more than 80% of CD8), suggesting broad maintenance of memory.

At least ten counts were recorded for this clonotype. Base quality data are lacking; no much larger clone is found one base away. What the treatment or condition label conveys for this sample: live attenuated yellow fever vaccine strain. PBMCs were isolated from peripheral blood using a standard Ficoll-Paque protocol. RNA from sorted memory subsets was extracted with the RNeasy Micro Kit. TCR cDNA was synthesized by 5'RACE template switching, through which a universal primer site and unique molecular identifiers were introduced. cDNA synthesis was primed from both the TCR alpha and TCR beta constant segments. Library amplification used two PCR steps, and the second PCR step added sample barcodes and sequencing adapters. Sequencing of libraries was done on Illumina HiSeq 2500 (2x100 bp) or NovaSeq (2x150 bp). Under the source paper's analysis protocol: Demultiplexing of reads and collapsing into UMI consensus sequences were performed with MIGEC, and V(D)J alignment was carried out with MiXCR. Vaccine-responding clonotypes were defined with edgeR using replicate PBMC samples, requiring FDR below 0.01 and a log2 fold change above 5 up to day 15. Bulk clonotypes were assigned CD4 or CD8 identity according to which sequenced CD4 or CD8 repertoire held them at higher abundance. Clonotype frequencies in memory subsets were weighted by FACS-sorted cell numbers to estimate each clone's distribution across memory phenotypes. TCRdb took the public reads, trimmed them with fastp at Q25, ran MiXCR for clone calling and kept in-frame beta chains. Each record represents a unique CDR3 protein, reported with the most common genes and DNA among its rows. These V and J calls derive from TCRdb rather than the authors' analysis. This sample is represented by some 9,300 distinct CDR3 sequences; under 5.5% of them were singletons. The ten largest clones capture around 1.6% of the sample.

Material: PBMCs, either bulk or a sorted T-cell subset (CD4+, CD8+, memory, or dextramer-sorted; not recorded which), obtained approximately 16 days after the first yellow fever vaccination. The source is a man between 18 and 29 years old who received the YFV17D yellow fever vaccine.

The nucleotide sequence reads TGTGCCTGGAGCGAAGGAAGTGAAGCTTTCTTT. The translation is CAWSEGSEAFF. The sequence joins TRBV30 to TRBJ1-1, with an unclear D gene assignment. CDR3 length: 11 amino acids, cysteine to phenylalanine. Only the CDR3 DNA stays, 33 bases, in frame from base 1. CDR1 and CDR2 (GTSNPN, SVGIG) derive from the germline V gene (reference sequence). The trim is 3 bases for V and 7 bases for J, with a gap of 9 bases between the germline ends.